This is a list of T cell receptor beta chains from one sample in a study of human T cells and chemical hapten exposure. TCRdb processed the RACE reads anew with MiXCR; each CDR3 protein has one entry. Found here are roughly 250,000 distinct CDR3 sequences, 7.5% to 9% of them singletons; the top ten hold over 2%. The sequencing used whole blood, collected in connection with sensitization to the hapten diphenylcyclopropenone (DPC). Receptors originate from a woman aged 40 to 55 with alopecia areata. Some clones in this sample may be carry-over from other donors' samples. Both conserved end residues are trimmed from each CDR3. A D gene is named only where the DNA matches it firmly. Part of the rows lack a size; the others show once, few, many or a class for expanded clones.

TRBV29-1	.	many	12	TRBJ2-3	SVEMWASTDTQY
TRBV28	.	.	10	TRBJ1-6	ASRQYNSPLH
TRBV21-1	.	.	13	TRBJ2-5	ASSKAEGGRETQY
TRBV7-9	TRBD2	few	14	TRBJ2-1	ASSLVPPRENNEQF
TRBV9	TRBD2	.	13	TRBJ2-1	ASSVDLAGYNEQF
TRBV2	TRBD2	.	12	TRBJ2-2	ASKASGWDGELF
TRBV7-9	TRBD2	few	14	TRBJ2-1	ASSPPRGGRGNEQF
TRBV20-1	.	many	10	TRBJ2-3	SAQMSADTQY
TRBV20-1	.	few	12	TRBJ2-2	SAPFRGNTGELF
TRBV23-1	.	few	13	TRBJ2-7	ASSQSRPATYEQY
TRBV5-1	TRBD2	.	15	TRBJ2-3	ASSLLGASGNPDTQY
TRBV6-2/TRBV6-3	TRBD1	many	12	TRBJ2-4	ASSLQGAEDIQY
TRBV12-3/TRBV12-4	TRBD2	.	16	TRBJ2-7	ASSSRDPDIGRVGEQY
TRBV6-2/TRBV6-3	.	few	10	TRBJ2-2	ASSYFGGELF
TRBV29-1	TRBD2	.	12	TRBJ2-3	SVDQAGESDTQY
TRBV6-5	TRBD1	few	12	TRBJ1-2	ASASGQGSYGYT
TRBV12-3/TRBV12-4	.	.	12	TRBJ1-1	ASSTPHGGTEAF
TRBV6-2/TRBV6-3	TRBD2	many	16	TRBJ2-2	ASSAGLAGNRQTGELF
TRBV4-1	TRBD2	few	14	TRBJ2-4	ASSQVSLAGDGAWY
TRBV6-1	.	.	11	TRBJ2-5	ASSATRKETQY
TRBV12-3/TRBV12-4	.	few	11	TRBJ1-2	ASSKGIESDYT
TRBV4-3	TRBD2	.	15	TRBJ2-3	ASSLVDASGLTDTQY
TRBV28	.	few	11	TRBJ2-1	ASSWKVHNEQF
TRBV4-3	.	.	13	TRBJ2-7	ASSQDLGSLYEQY
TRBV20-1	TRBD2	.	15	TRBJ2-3	SARGGLAGDRTDTQY
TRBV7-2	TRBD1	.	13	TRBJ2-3	ASSRDRGGWDTQY
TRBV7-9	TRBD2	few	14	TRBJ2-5	ASRPRLAGHQETQY
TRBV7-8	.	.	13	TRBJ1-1	ASSFYRGPNTEAF
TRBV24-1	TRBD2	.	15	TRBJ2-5	ATSDSLAGGRQETQY
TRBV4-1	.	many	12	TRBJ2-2	ASSLGPNTGELF
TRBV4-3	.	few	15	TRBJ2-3	ASSQDRGPSLTDTQY
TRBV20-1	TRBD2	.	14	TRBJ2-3	SARENPSGRADTQY
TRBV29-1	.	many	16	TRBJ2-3	SVQGRGFLRHLTDTQY